The clone carrying this T cell receptor (beta chain) occurred once. Its antigen is not identified. The V and J ends lost 2 bases and 3 bases respectively, with 9 bases between them. The germline CDR1 and CDR2 sequences are KGHDR and SFDVKD. The CDR3 has 15 amino acids. The source of the sample is a study of T cell responses to AZD1222 COVID-19 vaccine. Generated by immunoSEQ multiplex PCR, the TCRdb table keeps only in-frame clones and is missing some. Of 99,000 or so clones in the sample, 70% to 90% were seen once. The study's findings and limits: Spike was spanned by vaccine-associated CD4 TCRs, with dominance at 160-218 and 743-854. The peak T cell response came first, and repertoires were sampled only after it. It should be noted that donors were predominantly white British and more often female, and clonal diversity was possibly underestimated.

The source was peripheral blood, collected on day 0 of AZD1222 vaccination. V and J are TRBV24-1 and TRBJ2-2; D is unclear. The TCR was taken from an adult in good health. The CDR3 sequence is CATSDSGQDTGELFF. The CDR3 nucleotides read TGTGCCACCAGTGATTCCGGGCAAGACACCGGGGAGCTGTTTTTT.